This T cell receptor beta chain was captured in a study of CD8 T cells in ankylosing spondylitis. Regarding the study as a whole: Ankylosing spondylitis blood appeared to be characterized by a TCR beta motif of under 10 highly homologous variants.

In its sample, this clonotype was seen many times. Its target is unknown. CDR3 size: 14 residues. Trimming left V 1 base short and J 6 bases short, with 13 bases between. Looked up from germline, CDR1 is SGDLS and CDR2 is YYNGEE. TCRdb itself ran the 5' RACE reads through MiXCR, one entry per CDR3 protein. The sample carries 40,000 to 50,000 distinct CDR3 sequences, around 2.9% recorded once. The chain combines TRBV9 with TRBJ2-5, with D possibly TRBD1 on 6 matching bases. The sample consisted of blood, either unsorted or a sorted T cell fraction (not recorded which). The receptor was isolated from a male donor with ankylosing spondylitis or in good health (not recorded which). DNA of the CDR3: TGTGCCAGCAGCGTATCAGGGGCCGAGAAGACCCAGTACTTC. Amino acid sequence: CASSVSGAEKTQYF.